These 32 T cell receptor beta chains share one sample of origin, sequenced in a study of shared clonotypes between healthy human individuals. Terminally differentiated effector memory CD45RA+ cells were excluded from the naive CD8 cells, which were CD45RO-negative and positively selected for CCR7. Produced via immunoSEQ multiplex PCR; TCRdb's table is partial and in-frame only. Among approximately 2,000,000 clones listed, about 93% were seen once. The sequenced material came from naive CD8+ T cells from PBMCs. Source of these receptors: a man aged 18 to 30 in good health. Some clones in this sample may be carry-over from other donors' samples.

V usage is TRBV5-5 and J usage is TRBJ2-7; D possibly corresponds to TRBD2 (5 bases). Trimming took off 3 bases at V and 5 bases at J, with 15 bases between the two ends. The CDR3 sequence is 14 residues long. In germline, CDR1 is SGHKS, CDR2 YYEKEE (reference sequence). CDR3 nucleotides: TGTGCCAGCAGCTCAAGCGGACCAGACAACGAGCAGTACTTC. It encodes CASSSSGPDNEQYF.

The J gene is TRBJ1-1, the V gene TRBV30, with D perhaps matching TRBD1 (5 bases). This CDR3 has 11 residues. V was cut by 4 bases and J by 6 bases, with 9 bases left in between. Germline values: CDR1 GTSNPN, CDR2 SVGIG (reference sequence). In DNA form, the CDR3 reads TGTGCCTGGAATTCGGGGGCTGAAGCTTTCTTT. Translating it yields CAWNSGAEAFF. The full variable domain, rest sourced from reference TRBV30 and TRBJ1-1, is SQTIHQWPATLVQPVGSPLSLECTVEGTSNPNLYWYRQAAGRGLQLLFYSVGIGQISSEVPQNLSASRPQDRQFILSSKKLLLSDSGFYLCAWNSGAEAFFGQGTRLTVV.

J is TRBJ2-1 and V is TRBV15, with TRBD1 as a possible D gene (7 bases). From germline, CDR1 is LNHNV and CDR2 YYDKDF (reference sequence). This CDR3 has 16 residues. V lost 2 bases, J lost 3 bases, and 14 bases lay in between. CDR3 loop: CATSRPDRDFYNEQFF. The CDR3 DNA reads as TGTGCCACCAGCAGACCCGACAGGGACTTCTACAATGAGCAGTTCTTC. The entire variable domain, with the rest obtained from reference TRBV15 and TRBJ2-1, is as follows: DAMVIQNPRYQVTQFGKPVTLSCSQTLNHNVMYWYQQKSSQAPKLLFHYYDKDFNNEADTPDNFQSRRPNTSFCFLDIRSPGLGDTAMYLCATSRPDRDFYNEQFFGPGTRLTVL.

This clone has a single count. This chain joins TRBV19 and TRBJ2-7; 13 bases match TRBD2. The junction had 14 bases not matched to a gene; V was cut back by 1 base and J by 2 bases. Germline V gene lookup returns CDR1 LNHDA and CDR2 SQIVND (reference sequence). The CDR3 spans 20 residues. This CDR3 is CASSIVGPLGTSGDAYEQYF. Here the CDR3 DNA reads TGTGCCAGTAGTATAGTCGGGCCTTTGGGGACTAGCGGGGACGCCTACGAGCAGTACTTC. Using reference TRBV19 and TRBJ2-7 for the parts outside the CDR3, the full variable domain is DGGITQSPKYLFRKEGQNVTLSCEQNLNHDAMYWYRQDPGQGLRLIYYSQIVNDFQKGDIAEGYSVSREKKESFPLTVTSAQKNPTAFYLCASSIVGPLGTSGDAYEQYFGPGTRLTVT.

This chain connects TRBV2 to TRBJ1-2; TRBD1 matches 10 bases. The CDR3 length is 16 residues. The J segment lost 0 bases and the V segment lost 2 bases, leaving 3 bases of the junction unmatched. The germline V gene has CDR1 SNHLY and CDR2 FYNNEI. DNA of the CDR3: TGTGCCAGCAGTGAAATTGGACAGGGGGCTAACTATGGCTACACCTTC. Translating it yields CASSEIGQGANYGYTF. Drawing the rest from reference TRBV2 and TRBJ1-2, the complete variable domain is EPEVTQTPSHQVTQMGQEVILRCVPISNHLYFYWYRQILGQKVEFLVSFYNNEISEKSEIFDDQFSVERPDGSNFTLKIRSTKLEDSAMYFCASSEIGQGANYGYTFGSGTRLTVV.

The chain joins TRBV5-4 to TRBJ1-2, with TRBD1 identical over 9 bases. J gave up 8 bases and V 2 bases, and 13 bases lay outside the gene matches. The germline CDR1 and CDR2 sequences are SGHNT and YYREEE (reference sequence). The CDR3 sequence is 16 residues long. The CDR3 coding sequence is TGTGCCAGCAGCTTCGGGACAGGGTTTGATTTGAGGGGCTACACCTTC. Its protein is CASSFGTGFDLRGYTF. The variable domain in full, completed from reference TRBV5-4 and TRBJ1-2, reads ETGVTQSPTHLIKTRGQQVTLRCSSQSGHNTVSWYQQALGQGPQFIFQYYREEENGRGNFPPRFSGLQFPNYSSELNVNALELDDSALYLCASSFGTGFDLRGYTFGSGTRLTVV.

The chain employs TRBV27 and TRBJ2-7, with 7 bases fitting TRBD2. The CDR3 consists of 14 residues. Germline V CDR1 and CDR2: MNHEY, SMNVEV (reference sequence). After removal of 6 bases from V and 1 base from J, the junction contained 6 bases not matched to a gene. The CDR3 DNA follows: TGTGCCAGCAGGCCCTGGGGACTATCCTACGAGCAGTACTTC. Encoded protein: CASRPWGLSYEQYF.

V gene TRBV9 combines with J gene TRBJ1-1, with D unclear. CDR3 size: 12 residues. Germline CDR1 is SGDLS and CDR2 is YYNGEE. V lost 4 bases and J 6 bases, leaving 10 bases between the germline ends. The CDR3 DNA follows: TGTGCCAGCAGCCCGCCTGCGGCTGAAGCTTTCTTT. It encodes CASSPPAAEAFF. The full variable domain, rest sourced from reference TRBV9 and TRBJ1-1, is DSGVTQTPKHLITATGQRVTLRCSPRSGDLSVYWYQQSLDQGLQFLIQYYNGEERAKGNILERFSAQQFPDLHSELNLSSLELGDSALYFCASSPPAAEAFFGQGTRLTVV.

The chain uses TRBV7-8 and TRBJ2-7; TRBD1 matches at 9 bases. J lost 7 bases, V lost 2 bases, and 9 bases had no gene match. The CDR3 is made up of 15 amino acids. From germline, CDR1 is SGHVS and CDR2 FQNEAQ. This chain's CDR3 is CASSLTGQGRGEQYF. CDR3 nucleotides: TGTGCCAGCAGCTTAACGGGACAGGGTCGAGGGGAGCAGTACTTC.

The V gene is TRBV4-1, the J gene TRBJ2-1; TRBD2 matches at 11 bases. The CDR3 is 21 amino acids. V shed 0 bases, J shed 4 bases, and the junction held 17 bases outside the gene matches. Per germline, CDR1 MGHRA and CDR2 YSYEKL. This chain's CDR3 is CASSQDRGGTLLAGDYNEQFF. The CDR3 nucleotides read TGCGCCAGCAGCCAAGATAGGGGCGGGACTTTACTAGCGGGGGATTACAATGAGCAGTTCTTC.

This chain connects TRBV11-1 to TRBJ2-7; possible D gene TRBD1, 5 bases. Trimming shortened V by 3 bases and J by 2 bases, and 11 bases separated the two germline ends. The CDR3 length is 14 residues. The V gene's germline CDR1 is SGHAT and CDR2 FQDESV (reference sequence). DNA for the CDR3: TGTGCCAGCAGCTTTGTCCAGGGCACCTACGAGCAGTACTTC. Translated, it gives CASSFVQGTYEQYF.

The chain links TRBV7-9 to TRBJ2-7; a weak D match, TRBD1 (5 bases). CDR3 length: 13 amino acids. The ends were cut back, 4 bases at V and 1 base at J, with 8 bases in the middle. CDR1 and CDR2 (germline): SEHNR, FQNEAQ (reference sequence). For the CDR3, the DNA is TGTGCCAGCAGCTCCAGACAGTCCTACGAGCAGTACTTC. Amino acid sequence: CASSSRQSYEQYF.

V and J are TRBV29-1 and TRBJ1-1, with TRBD1 as a possible D gene (5 bases). The CDR3 consists of 12 residues. V was cut by 7 bases and J by 1 base, with 10 bases left in between. Germline values: CDR1 SQVTM, CDR2 ANQGSEA. The CDR3 loop is CSAPTANTEAFF. The CDR3 DNA reads TGCAGCGCCCCGACAGCGAACACTGAAGCTTTCTTT.

The chain has TRBV29-1 and TRBJ2-7; 9 nucleotides align to TRBD1. Germline V gene sequence: CDR1 SQVTM, CDR2 ANQGSEA. The CDR3 sequence is 12 residues long. Trimming at V came to 5 bases and at J to 7 bases, leaving 6 bases not matched to a gene. For the CDR3, the DNA is TGCAGCGTTCTAAACAGGGGGCTTGAGCAGTACTTC. Protein: CSVLNRGLEQYF.

This clone appeared a single time. This sequence joins TRBV5-5 and TRBJ2-7, with D hard to call. The CDR3 has 11 residues. Between the trimmed V and J ends, which lost 7 bases and 4 bases, there was a span of 9 bases. Germline assignment: CDR1 SGHKS and CDR2 YYEKEE (reference sequence). The CDR3 DNA is TGTGCCAGCCGCGACATATACGAGCAGTACTTC. Translation: CASRDIYEQYF.

The chain joins TRBV15 to TRBJ1-1, with D perhaps TRBD1 (6 bases). Germline V lookup: CDR1 LNHNV, CDR2 YYDKDF (reference sequence). The CDR3 consists of 14 residues. The V end was cut by 9 bases, the J end by 3 bases, with 17 bases between. This CDR3 reads CATGTRGWDTEAFF. The CDR3 DNA follows: TGTGCCACAGGAACCAGGGGTTGGGACACTGAAGCTTTCTTT.

The DNA for the CDR3 is TGCGCCAGCAGCCAAGATTACGCTGGGATTAGTTGGAACACTGAAGCTTTCTTT. Residues: CASSQDYAGISWNTEAFF. The chain has TRBV4-3 and TRBJ1-1; unclear D gene. The V gene lost 0 bases and the J gene lost 1 base, with 18 bases spanning the gap. CDR3 length equals 18 residues. Germline CDR1 LGHNA, CDR2 YSLEER.

Notes on this clone: In the same sample, other DNA sequences code for this CDR3. Written as DNA, the CDR3 is TGTGCCAGCAGCGTAGGCCAAGCGGAGCAGTTCTTC. Protein sequence: CASSVGQAEQFF. V is TRBV9 and J is TRBJ2-1; D remains unclear. This CDR3 spans 12 amino acids. Germline V gene lookup returns CDR1 SGDLS and CDR2 YYNGEE. Trimming left V 0 bases short and J 10 bases short, with 8 bases between.

The gene calls are TRBV15 and TRBJ2-2, with TRBD2 as a possible D gene (5 bases). Trimming removed 3 bases from V and 5 bases from J, with 13 bases in between. This CDR3 has 15 residues. The V gene's germline CDR1 is LNHNV and CDR2 YYDKDF (reference sequence). The CDR3 nucleotides are TGTGCCACCAGCAGGGGCCGTAGAGGGACCGGGGAGCTGTTTTTT. It specifies CATSRGRRGTGELFF.

This chain uses TRBV5-4 with TRBJ2-2; 7 bases fit TRBD2. J lost 5 bases, V lost 0 bases, and 4 bases had no gene match. The CDR3 loop spans 15 amino acids. Germline V gives CDR1 SGHNT, CDR2 YYREEE (reference sequence). DNA of the CDR3: TGTGCCAGCAGCTTGGGGGCTAGCGGAACCGGGGAGCTGTTTTTT. This sequence encodes CASSLGASGTGELFF.

The V gene is TRBV29-1, the J gene TRBJ2-7; weak D call: TRBD1 (6 bases). CDR1 is SQVTM and CDR2 is ANQGSEA in the germline V gene. V was cut by 3 bases and J by 2 bases, with 14 bases left in between. The CDR3 has 14 residues. The DNA of the CDR3 is TGCAGCGTTGATGACAGGAGTCCTCCCTACGAGCAGTACTTC. It codes for CSVDDRSPPYEQYF.

The V gene is TRBV19, the J gene TRBJ2-7; 11 bases are a match to TRBD2. V lost 4 bases and J lost 3; bases outside the gene matches: 5. The CDR3 runs to 15 residues. CDR1 and CDR2 from the germline V gene are LNHDA and SQIVND (reference sequence). The CDR3 region is CASSTFGTSGYEQYF. The CDR3 DNA follows: TGTGCCAGTAGTACCTTCGGGACTAGCGGCTACGAGCAGTACTTC. Supplemented by reference TRBV19 and TRBJ2-7, the full variable domain reads DGGITQSPKYLFRKEGQNVTLSCEQNLNHDAMYWYRQDPGQGLRLIYYSQIVNDFQKGDIAEGYSVSREKKESFPLTVTSAQKNPTAFYLCASSTFGTSGYEQYFGPGTRLTVT.

This chain connects TRBV5-1 to TRBJ2-7, with 8 bases identical to TRBD2. The CDR3 has 15 residues. Per germline, CDR1 SGHRS and CDR2 YFSETQ. The junction had 5 bases not matched to a gene; V was cut back by 1 base and J by 2 bases. This chain's CDR3 is CASSLLAGTAYEQYF. CDR3 coding DNA: TGCGCCAGCAGCTTGCTAGCGGGCACCGCCTACGAGCAGTACTTC.

Concerning this clone: This sample also contains other DNA sequences that code for the same CDR3. J is TRBJ1-2 and V is TRBV28, with 11 bases that match TRBD1. Germline trimming cut 6 bases from V and 4 bases from J; bases unmatched to any gene: 7. The V gene's germline CDR1 is MDHEN and CDR2 SYDVKM. The CDR3 is made up of 15 amino acids. In nucleotides, the CDR3 is TGTGCCAGCAGCTCTCGGACAGGGGGCATCTATGGCTACACCTTC. It codes for CASSSRTGGIYGYTF.

Regarding this clone: A junction end diverges from the germline sequence, so it may reflect a read error. This chain links TRBV6-1 with TRBJ2-7; 7 nucleotides align to TRBD1. The CDR3 sequence is 12 residues long. The V gene's germline CDR1 is MNHNS and CDR2 SASEGT. CDR3: CASSATLTGLGF. As DNA, the CDR3 is TGTGCCAGCAGTGCGACCCTGACAGGGTTAGGCTTC.

The gene calls are TRBV14 and TRBJ1-1; D gene unclear. CDR1 SGHDN and CDR2 FVKESK come from the germline V gene. V lost 1 base, J lost 8 bases, and 11 bases lay in between. The CDR3 covers 13 residues. This CDR3 is CASSQAYWEEAFF. The CDR3 bases are TGTGCCAGCAGCCAAGCTTATTGGGAGGAAGCTTTCTTT.

Concerning this clone itself: Relative to the germline gene, one junction end is altered; a read error may explain this. Other DNA variants within this sample encode the same CDR3. This rearrangement joins TRBV11-1 to TRBJ2-7, with 9 bases that match TRBD1. CDR1 SGHAT and CDR2 FQDESV come from the germline V gene (reference sequence). The CDR3 totals 15 residues. The CDR3 here is CASSPTGGGSGEQYF. The CDR3 nucleotides read TGTGCCAGCAGCCCGACAGGGGGGGGTTCGGGCGAGCAGTACTTT.

This clone was seen once. V usage is TRBV5-6 and J usage is TRBJ1-3; 9 bases fit TRBD1. The CDR3 is made up of 14 amino acids. Trimming cost V 0 bases and J 6 bases; bases outside gene matches: 1. Germline CDR1 SGHDT, CDR2 YYEEEE. Here the CDR3 DNA reads TGTGCCAGCAGCTTGGGGGACAGGGTAAACACCATATATTTT. It codes for CASSLGDRVNTIYF.

The genes are TRBV9 and TRBJ2-1; D gene unclear. Deletions cut 0 bases from V and 9 bases from J, with 7 bases between. This CDR3 contains 12 residues. Germline CDR1 reads SGDLS; CDR2 reads YYNGEE. Here the CDR3 reads CASSVVLSEQFF. The CDR3 DNA reads TGTGCCAGCAGCGTAGTCCTCAGTGAGCAGTTCTTC.

This chain connects TRBV5-1 to TRBJ2-7; possibly TRBD1 for D (6 bases). V was shortened by 0 bases and J by 0 bases, with 10 bases between the two germline ends. Germline CDR1 SGHRS, CDR2 YFSETQ. This CDR3 contains 15 residues. CDR3 coding DNA: TGCGCCAGCAGCTTGGCTGTACAGGGCTCCTACGAGCAGTACTTC. This encodes CASSLAVQGSYEQYF.

The chain combines TRBV7-8 with TRBJ2-3, with D possibly TRBD2 on 5 matching bases. Germline CDR1 SGHVS, CDR2 FQNEAQ. CDR3 size: 16 residues. Trimming stripped 1 base from V and 0 bases from J, with 11 bases between. CDR3 sequence (DNA): TGTGCCAGCAGCTTAGTCCGGGGTAGGAGCACAGATACGCAGTATTTT. It translates to CASSLVRGRSTDTQYF.

J is TRBJ2-7 and V is TRBV27; D uncertain. The CDR3 runs 15 residues. Trimming took 2 bases from V and 3 from J, leaving 14 bases between them. Germline V CDR1 and CDR2: MNHEY, SMNVEV (reference sequence). The CDR3 loop is CASSLRGTSFYEQYF. In DNA, the CDR3 is TGTGCCAGCAGTTTACGAGGCACGTCATTCTACGAGCAGTACTTC.